The 14 T cell receptor beta chains below were found in one sample sequenced in a study of T cell responses to AZD1222 COVID-19 vaccine. Produced via immunoSEQ multiplex PCR; TCRdb's table is partial and in-frame only. The table shows roughly 120,000 clones, with about nine tenths occurring only once. Sequenced material: peripheral blood, taken 28 days after the second AZD1222 dose. The receptors were sampled from an adult who received the AZD1222 COVID-19 vaccine.

V gene TRBV11-1 combines with J gene TRBJ2-4; TRBD1 is a possible D gene (5 bases). The CDR3 covers 15 residues. CDR1 is SGHAT, CDR2 FQDESV, per germline (reference sequence). V was cut by 1 base and J by 0 bases, with 7 bases left in between. The CDR3 region is CASSLGQLAKNIQYF. CDR3 bases: TGTGCCAGCAGCTTAGGACAGTTAGCCAAAAACATTCAGTACTTC.

This chain joins TRBV9 and TRBJ1-6; weak D call: TRBD1 (5 bases). V was pared by 4 bases and J by 7 bases, with 12 bases between. Germline lookup yields CDR1 SGDLS and CDR2 YYNGEE. This CDR3 is 14 amino acids long. As DNA, the CDR3 is TGTGCCAGCAGCCCGACTGGGGGAAATTCACCCCTCCACTTT. This codes for CASSPTGGNSPLHF. The variable domain in full, completed from reference TRBV9 and TRBJ1-6, reads DSGVTQTPKHLITATGQRVTLRCSPRSGDLSVYWYQQSLDQGLQFLIQYYNGEERAKGNILERFSAQQFPDLHSELNLSSLELGDSALYFCASSPTGGNSPLHFGNGTRLTVT.

Note on this clone: Germline and junction disagree at one end, which may indicate a read error. The chain has TRBV5-6 and TRBJ2-7, with 7 bases aligning to TRBD1. The CDR3 is 16 residues long. Germline CDR1 is SGHDT and CDR2 is YYEEEE. The DNA of the CDR3 is TGTGCCAGCAGCCCCCTCAAGGCAGGGGGACAGACCGAGGAGTACTTC. Translated, it gives CASSPLKAGGQTEEYF.

There are a few counts of this clone. The chain uses TRBV9 and TRBJ2-3; TRBD2 is a possible D gene (5 bases). This CDR3 has 15 residues. V lost 3 bases and J 0 bases, leaving 11 bases between the germline ends. Germline V gene data show CDR1 as SGDLS and CDR2 as YYNGEE. CDR3 nucleotide sequence: TGTGCCAGCAGCGCCGGGGTCCCTAGCACAGATACGCAGTATTTT. This translates into CASSAGVPSTDTQYF.

This clone was recorded a few times. J is TRBJ2-1 and V is TRBV18; D may be TRBD1 or TRBD2 (5 bases each). The germline CDR1 and CDR2 sequences are KGHSH and LQKENI. CDR3 size: 16 residues. V was cut by 5 bases and J by 6 bases, with 20 bases left in between. The DNA of the CDR3 is TGTGCCAGCTCATCGACCGGACCTGGGGGAGCCAATGAGCAGTTCTTC. Protein sequence: CASSSTGPGGANEQFF. Drawing the rest from reference TRBV18 and TRBJ2-1, the complete variable domain is NAGVMQNPRHLVRRRGQEARLRCSPMKGHSHVYWYRQLPEEGLKFMVYLQKENIIDESGMPKERFSAEFPKEGPSILRIQQVVRGDSAAYFCASSSTGPGGANEQFFGPGTRLTVL.

The chain uses TRBV7-2 and TRBJ1-2; 11 bases fit TRBD1. V lost 5 bases to trimming and J lost 7 bases; unmatched junction nucleotides: 9. Germline V gene data show CDR1 as SGHTA and CDR2 as FQGNSA. The CDR3 spans 15 residues. The CDR3 sequence: CASSTHGQGAGGYTF. In DNA form, the CDR3 reads TGTGCCAGCAGCACTCACGGACAGGGGGCGGGTGGCTACACCTTC.

This clone was counted once. The junction shows a germline mismatch at one end, possibly a read error. The chain employs TRBV7-7 and TRBJ1-5; weak D call: TRBD1 (5 bases). Germline CDR1 is SSHAT and CDR2 is FNYEAQ (reference sequence). The CDR3 is 17 amino acids. CDR3 residues: CASSLALGGADNQPQHF. CDR3 in DNA: TGTGCTAGCAGCTTAGCGCTAGGAGGGGCGGACAATCAGCCCCAGCATTTT.

CDR3 region: CASSLAGAITGELFF. The CDR3, as DNA: TGTGCCAGCAGTTTAGCGGGGGCCATCACCGGGGAGCTGTTTTTT. V usage is TRBV27 and J usage is TRBJ2-2; a possible D gene is TRBD2 (7 bases). Deletions cut 2 bases from V and 4 bases from J, with 11 bases between. This CDR3 region has 15 residues. Germline V gene data show CDR1 as MNHEY and CDR2 as SMNVEV (reference sequence).

The rearrangement links TRBV28 to TRBJ1-6; D uncertain. CDR3 length equals 15 residues. CDR1 and CDR2 (germline): MDHEN, SYDVKM. Between the trimmed V and J ends, which lost 10 bases and 2 bases, there was a span of 15 bases. The CDR3 is CATLGGSTYNSPLHF. In DNA form, the CDR3 reads TGTGCCACCCTAGGAGGGTCGACCTATAATTCACCCCTCCACTTT.

This rearrangement joins TRBV5-4 to TRBJ2-6; D not certain. The CDR3 totals 13 residues. From germline, CDR1 is SGHNT and CDR2 YYREEE (reference sequence). V shed 5 bases and J shed 0 bases, with 3 bases lying between them. The CDR3 loop reads CASRFSGANVLTF. CDR3 sequence (DNA): TGTGCCAGCAGGTTCTCTGGGGCCAACGTCCTGACTTTC.

V and J are TRBV25-1 and TRBJ1-1; D may be TRBD1 (6 bases). The germline gives CDR1 MGHDK, CDR2 SYGVNS. CDR3 length: 14 amino acids. Trimming took 4 bases from V and 7 from J, leaving 16 bases between them. The CDR3 loop is CASSVSTGRDEAFF. In DNA, the CDR3 is TGTGCCAGCAGTGTTTCAACAGGGAGGGATGAAGCTTTCTTT. Supplemented by reference TRBV25-1 and TRBJ1-1, the full variable domain reads EADIYQTPRYLVIGTGKKITLECSQTMGHDKMYWYQQDPGMELHLIHYSYGVNSTEKGDLSSESTVSRIRTEHFPLTLESARPSHTSQYLCASSVSTGRDEAFFGQGTRLTVV.

The CDR3 sequence: CASTAGVLETQYF. The CDR3 DNA reads TGTGCCAGCACAGCGGGGGTGCTGGAGACCCAGTACTTC. The chain links TRBV12-3 or TRBV12-4 to TRBJ2-5, with 8 bases that match TRBD2. J gave up 5 bases and V 7 bases, and 6 bases lay outside the gene matches. The CDR3 is 13 amino acids.

The V call is TRBV7-9, the J call TRBJ1-1; possibly TRBD1 for D (6 bases). This CDR3 has 14 residues. V was cut by 6 bases and J by 7 bases, with 18 bases left in between. Germline V gene data show CDR1 as SEHNR and CDR2 as FQNEAQ (reference sequence). The CDR3 bases are TGTGCCAGCAGGGAGTCCGGGGGCGAGGGTGAAGCTTTCTTT. Protein sequence: CASRESGGEGEAFF. The full variable domain, with the rest looked up from reference TRBV7-9 and TRBJ1-1, is DTGVSQNPRHKITKRGQNVTFRCDPISEHNRLYWYRQTLGQGPEFLTYFQNEAQLEKSRLLSDRFSAERPKGSFSTLEIQRTEQGDSAMYLCASRESGGEGEAFFGQGTRLTVV.

This clone was seen just once. The CDR3: CASSQDPLDYGYTF. In DNA, the CDR3 is TGCGCCAGCAGCCAAGACCCCTTAGACTATGGCTACACCTTC. This rearrangement joins TRBV4-3 to TRBJ1-2; D remains ambiguous. The CDR3 runs to 14 residues. The germline CDR1 and CDR2 sequences are LGHNA and YSLEER. The V and J ends lost 0 bases and 3 bases respectively, with 8 bases between them.